These T cell receptor beta chains were read from a single sample in a study of T cell repertoires in cytomegalovirus infection. TCRdb itself ran the reads through MiXCR, one entry per CDR3 protein. The sample yields around 740,000 distinct CDR3 sequences, 35% seen once. Sequenced material: PBMCs. Receptor source: a human donor in good health (CMV status not recorded). Some clones in this sample may be carry-over from other donors' samples. Each CDR3 is given with its conserved first and last residue. Fields, in order: D gene, V gene, J gene, clone size, CDR3 length, CDR3 DNA, CDR3 protein. The D gene is left open where the match is weak. Clone sizes are given selectively: once, few, many, or a class where the clone is expanded.

d_gene: TRBD2
v_gene: TRBV4-2
j_gene: TRBJ2-7
abundance: few
len: 15
CDR3nt: TGTGCCAGCAGCCAAGGCGGGGGACCATCCTACGAGCAGTACTTC
CDR3aa: CASSQGGGPSYEQYF

d_gene: TRBD1
v_gene: TRBV7-2
j_gene: TRBJ1-2
abundance: many
len: 15
CDR3nt: TGTGCCAGCAGCTTAGCGACAGGGGGCAACTATGGCTACACCTTC
CDR3aa: CASSLATGGNYGYTF

d_gene: NA
v_gene: TRBV2
j_gene: TRBJ2-5
abundance: NA
len: 17
CDR3nt: TGTGCCAGCAGTGAAGTGGCACCTAAAACACCCCAAGAGACCCAGTACTTC
CDR3aa: CASSEVAPKTPQETQYF

d_gene: NA
v_gene: TRBV12-3/TRBV12-4
j_gene: TRBJ2-1
abundance: once
len: 15
CDR3nt: TGTGCCAGCAGTTTGCGGCGGGACATCAGGAATGAGCAGTTCTTC
CDR3aa: CASSLRRDIRNEQFF

d_gene: TRBD2
v_gene: TRBV4-2
j_gene: TRBJ2-7
abundance: NA
len: 17
CDR3nt: TGTGCCAGCAGCCAAGATTCGGGGCGGGGGGGAAACTACGAGCAGTACTTC
CDR3aa: CASSQDSGRGGNYEQYF

d_gene: NA
v_gene: TRBV7-2
j_gene: TRBJ2-3
abundance: many
len: 13
CDR3nt: TGTGCCAGCAGCTTAGAGAGCACGGGGTGGCAGTATTTT
CDR3aa: CASSLESTGWQYF

d_gene: NA
v_gene: TRBV19
j_gene: TRBJ2-5
abundance: few
len: 13
CDR3nt: TGTGCCAGTAGTGCGCAGGGGAGGGAGACCCAGTACTTC
CDR3aa: CASSAQGRETQYF

d_gene: NA
v_gene: TRBV7-6
j_gene: TRBJ2-5
abundance: few
len: 16
CDR3nt: TGTGCCAGCAGCTTCACAGTGGACAATCTAAAGGAGACCCAGTACTTC
CDR3aa: CASSFTVDNLKETQYF

d_gene: NA
v_gene: TRBV11-3
j_gene: TRBJ2-7
abundance: NA
len: 12
CDR3nt: TGTGCCAGCAGCAAGGGCCAGGCCGAGCAGTACTTC
CDR3aa: CASSKGQAEQYF

d_gene: NA
v_gene: TRBV29-1
j_gene: TRBJ2-5
abundance: NA
len: 13
CDR3nt: TGCAGCGTTGTTTTCGGTAATGGAGAGACCCAGTACTTC
CDR3aa: CSVVFGNGETQYF

d_gene: TRBD1
v_gene: TRBV27
j_gene: TRBJ1-1
abundance: few
len: 14
CDR3nt: TGTGCCAGCGGGGCAGGGGGAATGAACACTGAAGCTTTCTTT
CDR3aa: CASGAGGMNTEAFF

d_gene: NA
v_gene: TRBV19
j_gene: TRBJ2-4
abundance: NA
len: 13
CDR3nt: TGTGCCAGTGAAAGCGGCGGCAAAAACATTCAGTACTTC
CDR3aa: CASESGGKNIQYF

d_gene: NA
v_gene: TRBV6-2/TRBV6-3
j_gene: TRBJ2-1
abundance: NA
len: 15
CDR3nt: TGTGCCAGCGGACCGAGCGGAATCTTCTACAATGAGCAGTTCTTC
CDR3aa: CASGPSGIFYNEQFF

d_gene: NA
v_gene: TRBV7-9
j_gene: TRBJ2-2
abundance: many
len: 14
CDR3nt: TGTGCCAGCAGCTTAAACGCGGGCACCGGGGAGCTGTTTTTT
CDR3aa: CASSLNAGTGELFF

d_gene: NA
v_gene: TRBV28
j_gene: TRBJ2-3
abundance: NA
len: 14
CDR3nt: TGTGCCAGCAGTTTAGAGAGGGGGGCAGATACGCAGTATTTT
CDR3aa: CASSLERGADTQYF

d_gene: TRBD1
v_gene: TRBV19
j_gene: TRBJ1-1
abundance: few
len: 15
CDR3nt: TGTGCCAGTAGGACGGACAGGGGGATGAACACTGAAGCTTTCTTT
CDR3aa: CASRTDRGMNTEAFF